What follows are 17 T cell receptor beta chains derived from one specimen sequenced in a study of T cells and Merkel cell carcinoma outcomes. The data were produced by immunoSEQ multiplex PCR, yet TCRdb's version contains in-frame clones alone and is incomplete. Here the sample spans some 15,000 clones, about four fifths being singletons. The specimen was tumor tissue from Merkel cell carcinoma. These receptors originate from a human donor with Merkel cell carcinoma.

The chain links TRBV29-1 to TRBJ1-2, with 11 bases that match TRBD1. CDR1 is SQVTM, CDR2 ANQGSEA, per germline. The CDR3 has 14 residues. J gave up 3 bases and V 6 bases, and 6 bases lay outside the gene matches. Here the CDR3 DNA reads TGCAGCGTCCGGGACAGGGGGAAGGACTATGGCTACACCTTC. This sequence encodes CSVRDRGKDYGYTF.

The gene calls are TRBV20-1 and TRBJ1-1; D is undetermined. Trimming cost V 3 bases and J 10 bases, with 12 bases left between them. The CDR3 has 11 residues. CDR1 is DFQATT, CDR2 SNEGSKA, per germline (reference sequence). The CDR3, as DNA: TGCAGTGCTAGGGTAGACATGGGAGCTTTCTTT. Translated, it gives CSARVDMGAFF.

The genes are TRBV28 and TRBJ2-6, with D perhaps TRBD1 (6 bases). V was trimmed by 4 bases and J by 2 bases, leaving 12 bases between them. The CDR3 spans 16 residues. The germline CDR1 and CDR2 sequences are MDHEN and SYDVKM. In DNA form, the CDR3 reads TGTGCCAGCAGTTCGATCAGGGGTACTGGGGCCAACGTCCTGACTTTC. Its protein product is CASSSIRGTGANVLTF.

The rearrangement uses TRBV11-2 and TRBJ2-3; D is unresolved. Germline CDR1 and CDR2: SGHAT and FQNNGV. V was trimmed by 5 bases and J by 6 bases, leaving 12 bases between them. This CDR3 has 13 amino acids. The CDR3 reads CASSLSYADTQYF. CDR3 in DNA: TGTGCCAGCAGCCTCTCTTATGCCGATACGCAGTATTTT.

The chain combines TRBV11-2 with TRBJ2-5; D not certain. The CDR3 is made up of 14 amino acids. V was trimmed by 1 base and J by 5 bases, leaving 11 bases between them. CDR1 SGHAT and CDR2 FQNNGV come from the germline V gene. In DNA, the CDR3 is TGTGCCAGCAGCTTAGTCGGCGACGGGGAGACCCAGTACTTC. Residues: CASSLVGDGETQYF.

V and J are TRBV11-2 and TRBJ2-5; D gene uncertain. Germline V gene lookup returns CDR1 SGHAT and CDR2 FQNNGV. V lost 5 bases, J lost 5 bases, and 12 bases lay in between. The CDR3 is made up of 13 amino acids. In DNA form, the CDR3 reads TGTGCCAGCAGCGGACGGAGCTGGGAGACCCAGTACTTC. Amino acids: CASSGRSWETQYF. The entire variable domain, with the rest obtained from reference TRBV11-2 and TRBJ2-5, is as follows: EAGVAQSPRYKIIEKRQSVAFWCNPISGHATLYWYQQILGQGPKLLIQFQNNGVVDDSQLPKDRFSAERLKGVDSTLKIQPAKLEDSAVYLCASSGRSWETQYFGPGTRLLVL.

V and J are TRBV2 and TRBJ1-1, with D maybe TRBD1 (6 bases). This CDR3 spans 12 amino acids. Trimming took off 7 bases at V and 6 bases at J, with 12 bases between the two ends. CDR1 and CDR2 (germline): SNHLY, FYNNEI. This chain's CDR3 is CASTFRQAEAFF. CDR3 bases: TGTGCCAGCACTTTTAGACAGGCTGAAGCTTTCTTT.

In this sample, this clone turned up a few times. J is TRBJ2-7 and V is TRBV15; D possibly corresponds to TRBD1 (5 bases). The CDR3 extends over 16 amino acids. Germline V lookup: CDR1 LNHNV, CDR2 YYDKDF (reference sequence). Trimming cost V 0 bases and J 6 bases, with 18 bases left between them. The CDR3 DNA is TGTGCCACCAGCAGAGAATATGGGATGCAGGGCGCCGAGCAGTACTTC. It is translated as CATSREYGMQGAEQYF.

The chain recombines TRBV6-5 with TRBJ2-3; 8 bases agree with TRBD1. Germline CDR1 reads MNHEY; CDR2 reads SVGAGI. This CDR3 is 15 amino acids long. The V and J ends lost 8 bases and 5 bases, in that order; junction bases with no gene match: 12. The CDR3 coding sequence is TGTGCCAGCTCGATAGTTGCAGGGGGCATAGATACGCAGTATTTT. Protein: CASSIVAGGIDTQYF.

The chain carries TRBV18 and TRBJ2-7; the D is unclear. Deletions cut 1 base from V and 6 bases from J, with 7 bases between. The CDR3 sequence is 12 residues long. Looked up from germline, CDR1 is KGHSH and CDR2 is LQKENI. The CDR3 sequence is CASSPQGFEQYF. CDR3 DNA sequence: TGTGCCAGCTCACCACAGGGTTTCGAGCAGTACTTC.

The V and J genes are TRBV15 and TRBJ2-7; D unclear. Looked up from germline, CDR1 is LNHNV and CDR2 is YYDKDF (reference sequence). This CDR3 region has 13 residues. The V and J ends lost 0 bases and 1 base respectively, with 4 bases between them. The CDR3 DNA follows: TGTGCCACCAGCAGAGAAGTTTCCTACGAGCAGTACTTC. Protein: CATSREVSYEQYF.

The chain couples TRBV6-5 to TRBJ2-7; 13 bases map to TRBD2. The CDR3 has 15 residues. The V gene's germline CDR1 is MNHEY and CDR2 SVGAGI. With V trimmed by 6 bases and J by 2 bases, 4 bases remained unmatched. The CDR3 DNA follows: TGTGCCAGCAGCCCAACTAGCGGGAGGGCCTACGAGCAGTACTTC. Protein product: CASSPTSGRAYEQYF.

The rearrangement uses TRBV5-1 and TRBJ2-7, with 10 bases aligning to TRBD1. The CDR3 has 16 amino acids. Germline CDR1 SGHRS, CDR2 YFSETQ. The ends lost 0 bases at V and 4 bases at J; junction bases unmatched: 7. For the CDR3, the DNA is TGCGCCAGCAGCTTGGAAGTGACAGGGGGCGCGTACGAGCAGTACTTC. Amino acids: CASSLEVTGGAYEQYF.

V and J are TRBV30 and TRBJ1-2, with D perhaps matching TRBD1 (5 bases). Germline CDR1 GTSNPN, CDR2 SVGIG (reference sequence). CDR3 length: 11 amino acids. V was cut by 3 bases and J by 8 bases, with 10 bases left in between. The CDR3 loop reads CAWSAGEGYTF. Written as DNA, the CDR3 is TGTGCCTGGAGCGCGGGGGAGGGCTACACCTTC. Full variable domain (missing parts from reference TRBV30 and TRBJ1-2): SQTIHQWPATLVQPVGSPLSLECTVEGTSNPNLYWYRQAAGRGLQLLFYSVGIGQISSEVPQNLSASRPQDRQFILSSKKLLLSDSGFYLCAWSAGEGYTFGSGTRLTVV.

This clone was counted a single time. Other DNA sequences in the same sample also yield this CDR3. V and J are TRBV6-5 and TRBJ2-1; TRBD2 is a possible D gene (5 bases). There are 12 residues in the CDR3. V was trimmed by 6 bases and J by 3 bases, leaving 6 bases between them. Per germline, CDR1 MNHEY and CDR2 SVGAGI. This CDR3 is CASSGGYNEQFF. Written as DNA, the CDR3 is TGTGCCAGCAGCGGAGGCTACAATGAGCAGTTCTTC.

This chain uses TRBV5-1 with TRBJ2-5; 8 bases align to TRBD2. CDR3 length equals 15 residues. Germline values: CDR1 SGHRS, CDR2 YFSETQ. The J segment lost 5 bases and the V segment lost 0 bases, leaving 6 bases of the junction unmatched. The CDR3, as DNA: TGCGCCAGCAGCTTGGGCAGCGGGAGTGGGGAGACCCAGTACTTC. The encoded protein is CASSLGSGSGETQYF.

The V call is TRBV28, the J call TRBJ1-3; 8 positions agree with TRBD1. The CDR3 is 15 residues long. The V gene end was trimmed by 8 bases and the J gene end by 2 bases; junction bases not matched to a gene: 8. Looked up from germline, CDR1 is MDHEN and CDR2 is SYDVKM. The CDR3 is CASSTQGAAGNTIYF. For the CDR3, the DNA is TGTGCCAGCTCTACTCAGGGGGCTGCTGGAAACACCATATATTTT.